Presented here are 21 T cell receptor beta chains from one specimen sequenced in a study of blood T cells in healthy people across ages. A sample-barcoded 5' primer and a J-beta primer mix were used in a second PCR of roughly 7 to 11 cycles. Each CDR3 protein gets one entry after TCRdb re-called the 5' RACE reads with MiXCR. The sample shows 1.5 million to 2 million distinct CDR3 sequences, roughly 30% of them seen only once. The sequenced material came from blood. These receptors were taken from a woman aged 25 to 39 in good health.

This rearrangement joins TRBV21-1 to TRBJ1-5; TRBD1, the table's D call, lacks a check against the DNA. TRBV21-1 is recorded as a pseudogene. The CDR3 sequence is 18 residues long. This CDR3 is CASSAPGQGAVRNQPQHF. The CDR3 DNA is TGTGCCAGCAGCGCGCCAGGACAGGGGGCGGTTCGCAATCAGCCCCAGCATTTT.

CDR3: CASSPDPKGYTF. The CDR3 DNA reads as TGTGCCAGCAGCCCAGACCCGAAGGGCTACACCTTC. V gene TRBV7-9 combines with J gene TRBJ1-2, with unresolved D. Looked up from germline, CDR1 is SEHNR and CDR2 is FQNEAQ (reference sequence). Trimming removed 5 bases from V and 8 bases from J, with 12 bases in between. The CDR3 contains 12 residues. The variable domain in full, with the rest retrieved from reference TRBV7-9 and TRBJ1-2, is DTGVSQNPRHKITKRGQNVTFRCDPISEHNRLYWYRQTLGQGPEFLTYFQNEAQLEKSRLLSDRFSAERPKGSFSTLEIQRTEQGDSAMYLCASSPDPKGYTFGSGTRLTVV.

Turning to this clonotype: The junction shows a germline mismatch at one end, possibly a read error. This chain links TRBV6-6 with TRBJ2-7; the D call may be TRBD1 or TRBD2 (5 bases each). The V gene's germline CDR1 is MNHNY and CDR2 SVGAGI (reference sequence). The CDR3 loop spans 14 amino acids. CDR3 nucleotide sequence: TGTGCCAGCGGTTACGCTGAGGGGTCCAACGAGCAGTACTTC. Its protein is CASGYAEGSNEQYF.

The chain combines TRBV7-9 with TRBJ2-1; a weak D match, TRBD2 (5 bases). The CDR3 is 15 amino acids. The V end was cut by 1 base, the J end by 9 bases, with 16 bases between. Germline CDR1 SEHNR, CDR2 FQNEAQ (reference sequence). CDR3 sequence (DNA): TGTGCCAGCAGCTTAGGGCTCCCGGGGAGCACTGAGCAGTTCTTC. Translation gives CASSLGLPGSTEQFF.

Regarding this clonotype: A read error may produce the germline difference seen at one junction end. The chain recombines TRBV4-1 with TRBJ2-2, with 9 bases aligning to TRBD1. Germline-derived CDR1 and CDR2 are MGHRA and YSYEKL. This CDR3 is 19 amino acids long. In nucleotides, the CDR3 is TGCGCCGGCAGCCTTCCAATTGGTGGGACAGGGACTAACACCGGGGAGCTGTTTTTT. As protein: CAGSLPIGGTGTNTGELFF.

As concerns this clonotype: A much larger clone differs from this one at a single base, so this may be a read error. The gene calls are TRBV5-5 and TRBJ2-1, with no clear D. In germline, CDR1 is SGHKS, CDR2 YYEKEE (reference sequence). The CDR3 is made up of 13 amino acids. CDR3 sequence (DNA): TGTGCCGGCAGCTTGCAAGTGTCCCATGAGCAGTTCTTC. Its protein product is CAGSLQVSHEQFF.

On this clonotype itself: Its ends do not fully match the called genes, so a read error is possible. The CDR3 DNA sequence: TGCAGTGGTAGAGCGGGGGGGGATTACAATGAGCAGTTCTTC. Residues: CSGRAGGDYNEQFF. V and J are TRBV20-1 and TRBJ2-1; 10 nucleotides line up with TRBD2. From germline, CDR1 is DFQATT and CDR2 SNEGSKA (reference sequence). The CDR3 is made up of 14 amino acids.

The chain joins TRBV27 to TRBJ2-7, with 12 bases aligning to TRBD1. This CDR3 has 15 residues. Trimming at V came to 5 bases and at J to 3 bases, leaving 5 bases not matched to a gene. Germline lookup yields CDR1 MNHEY and CDR2 SMNVEV (reference sequence). The CDR3 DNA is TGTGCCAGCAGTAACCGGGACAGGGGGCACTACGAGCAGTACTTC. Residues: CASSNRDRGHYEQYF.

V is TRBV29-1 and J is TRBJ2-1; the match to TRBD2 covers 7 bases. Germline V gives CDR1 SQVTM, CDR2 ANQGSEA. Trimming at V came to 3 bases and at J to 0 bases, leaving 8 bases not matched to a gene. The CDR3 has 16 residues. CDR3 sequence reads: CSVDGERGASYNEQFF. In DNA form, the CDR3 reads TGCAGCGTTGATGGTGAGCGGGGAGCCTCCTACAATGAGCAGTTCTTC.

About this clonotype itself: At one end the junction does not follow the germline gene, possibly because of a read error. The chain uses TRBV7-2 and TRBJ1-2; D might be TRBD1 (5 bases). CDR3 length equals 12 residues. Germline CDR1 SGHTA, CDR2 FQGNSA. CDR3 in amino acids: CVSSYFRGGYTF. CDR3 nucleotide sequence: TGTGTCAGCAGCTACTTTAGGGGAGGCTACACCTTC.

The chain joins TRBV6-1 to TRBJ1-6, with D possibly being TRBD1 (6 bases). There are 16 residues in the CDR3. V was clipped by 2 bases and J by 4 bases, with 12 bases between them. CDR1 MNHNS and CDR2 SASEGT come from the germline V gene. The CDR3 reads CASSEMKQGYNSPLHF. The CDR3 nucleotides read TGTGCCAGCAGTGAAATGAAACAGGGATATAATTCACCCCTCCACTTT.

This clonotype was found a few times. The J gene is TRBJ1-1, the V gene TRBV4-1; 7 nucleotides line up with TRBD1. The V gene's germline CDR1 is MGHRA and CDR2 YSYEKL. V shed 4 bases and J 1 base; nucleotides not matched to a gene: 15. The CDR3 sequence is 18 residues long. The CDR3: CASSPGGRGPRSNTEAFF. The CDR3 nucleotides are TGCGCCAGCAGCCCAGGGGGGAGGGGGCCGAGATCGAACACTGAAGCTTTCTTT.

Many counts were recorded for this clonotype. The chain joins TRBV20-1 to TRBJ2-7, with 8 bases aligning to TRBD1. The CDR3 is 13 residues long. Germline lookup yields CDR1 DFQATT and CDR2 SNEGSKA (reference sequence). The V segment lost 5 bases and the J segment 5 bases; nucleotides outside the gene matches: 8. The CDR3, as DNA: TGCAGTGCTCCCGGACAGGGCGGCCACGAGCAGTACTTC. Amino acids: CSAPGQGGHEQYF.

This clonotype was observed a handful of times. The V gene is TRBV4-2, the J gene TRBJ1-2, with D possibly TRBD1 on 5 matching bases. CDR1 is LGHNA, CDR2 YNFKEQ, per germline. Between the trimmed V and J ends, which lost 1 base and 8 bases, there was a span of 17 bases. The CDR3 contains 15 residues. The CDR3: CASSQVFGSKGGYTF. CDR3 in DNA: TGTGCCAGCAGCCAAGTTTTTGGGAGTAAGGGGGGCTACACCTTC.

At least ten counts were recorded for this clonotype. V usage is TRBV6-6 and J usage is TRBJ2-7; 8 bases agree with TRBD2. Germline CDR1 and CDR2: MNHNY and SVGAGI (reference sequence). This CDR3 is built from 14 residues. J lost 3 bases, V lost 5 bases, and 6 bases had no gene match. This CDR3 is CASSPAGADYEQYF. CDR3 in DNA: TGTGCCAGCAGTCCAGCGGGAGCGGACTACGAGCAGTACTTC.

The V and J genes are TRBV18 and TRBJ2-3; 9 positions match TRBD1. Germline loops: CDR1 KGHSH, CDR2 LQKENI. With 2 bases clipped from V and 3 bases from J, the junction kept 3 bases outside the gene matches. This CDR3 comprises 15 residues. The CDR3 spells CASSPGGQGTDTQYF. CDR3 sequence (DNA): TGTGCCAGCTCACCAGGGGGACAGGGAACAGATACGCAGTATTTT.

V usage is TRBV2 and J usage is TRBJ2-7, with unresolved D. Germline V gene sequence: CDR1 SNHLY, CDR2 FYNNEI. Trimming took 5 bases from V and 3 from J, leaving 8 bases between them. The CDR3 is 12 amino acids. For the CDR3, the DNA is TGTGCCAGCAGTAAGGTCAACTACGAGCAGTACTTC. Amino acid sequence: CASSKVNYEQYF.

In this sample, this clonotype turned up once. This sequence joins TRBV7-9 and TRBJ2-3; D is perhaps TRBD2 (6 bases). This CDR3 has 15 residues. Trimming shortened V by 5 bases and J by 2 bases, and 14 bases separated the two germline ends. Germline CDR1 SEHNR, CDR2 FQNEAQ (reference sequence). In DNA, the CDR3 is TGTGCCAGCAGCCCTGGCGGGATAAACACAGATACGCAGTATTTT. This codes for CASSPGGINTDTQYF.

A few counts support this clonotype. This chain uses TRBV11-2 with TRBJ2-1; TRBD2 matches 13 bases. Germline V gene data show CDR1 as SGHAT and CDR2 as FQNNGV. V lost 4 bases, J lost 0 bases, and 9 bases stayed unmatched. The CDR3 is 19 amino acids. The CDR3 loop is CASSSRLAGGPSSYNEQFF. The CDR3 DNA is TGTGCCAGCAGCTCACGACTAGCGGGGGGCCCTAGCTCCTACAATGAGCAGTTCTTC.

This chain joins TRBV20-1 and TRBJ2-1; 7 positions match TRBD2. The length of the CDR3 is 13 residues. J lost 9 bases, V lost 6 bases, and 11 bases had no gene match. The germline CDR1 and CDR2 sequences are DFQATT and SNEGSKA (reference sequence). The DNA of the CDR3 is TGCAGTGCGGGTGGCGGGAGAGTAGGTGAGCAGTTCTTC. This gives the protein CSAGGGRVGEQFF.

In regard to this clonotype: A much larger clonotype is one base distant, so this may be a read error. Here the CDR3 DNA reads TGCAGCGCTGAGCGGGGGCTCGGCGGGAACTACAATGAGCAGTTCTTC. This encodes CSAERGLGGNYNEQFF. The rearrangement joins TRBV29-1 to TRBJ2-1, with 8 bases matching TRBD2. Looked up from germline, CDR1 is SQVTM and CDR2 is ANQGSEA. J lost 3 bases, V lost 7 bases, and 14 bases had no gene match. The CDR3 length is 16 residues.